The present TCR beta chain was sequenced within a study of CD8+ T cells in alopecia areata. Study information: Severity among treated patients was scored by the percentage of scalp area affected.

The CDR3 is 21 amino acids. Losses at the gene ends were 6 bases for V and 0 bases for J; bases not matched to a gene: 26. Comment on this clone: The antigen is unknown.

Specified treatment: oral pan-JAK inhibitor, 5-10 mg twice daily. Both peripheral blood and punch biopsies of lesional scalp skin were obtained from patients who had alopecia areata. Reverse transcribed after extraction, RNA yielded cDNA as the sequencing template. Using immunoSEQ multiplex PCR, the repertoire was profiled, and TCRdb retains in-frame clones only, with some absent. The table has over 100,000 clones, around three fifths seen once. Findings and limits, study-wide: Sequencing of scalp samples also captures resident alphabeta T cells of normal skin. Baseline CD8+ expansion's link to response remains uncertain, as there was one nonresponder.

The TCR was taken from a human donor with alopecia areata. The chain carries TRBV23-1 and TRBJ2-7, with 7 positions matching TRBD2. TRBV23-1 has ORF status, its function being uncertain. Here the sequenced sample was CD8+ T cells sorted from blood, taken at week 24, from a patient treated with tofacitinib. CDR3 in amino acids: CASSLCSGKGRGDLVSYEQYF. The DNA for the CDR3 is TGCGCCAGCAGCCTATGTTCAGGGAAAGGACGGGGGGACCTCGTCTCCTACGAGCAGTACTTC.